This T cell receptor (beta chain) was recovered during a study of OX40 agonist ivuxolimab in advanced cancers. Study-level information: A male proportion of approximately 80% was recorded, with mean age roughly 60 years and range about 23 to 90.

Germline V gene lookup returns CDR1 SGHVS and CDR2 FNYEAQ. The CDR3 spans 16 residues. V gave up 1 base and J gave up 4 bases; unmatched junction bases: 7. The assay was immunoSEQ multiplex PCR, and TCRdb's table has in-frame clones only and misses some. The data show 95,000 or so clones, roughly 84% seen once. This receptor was obtained from an adult with an advanced solid tumor such as melanoma, head and neck, liver or kidney cancer. V and J are TRBV7-6 and TRBJ2-1; TRBD2 aligns across 7 bases. Sequencing was performed on CD4+ or CD8+ T cells sorted from blood, taken in a trial of the OX40 agonist ivuxolimab. For the CDR3, the DNA is TGTGCCAGCAGCTTAGACCCAGCGGGGCAGTACAATGAGCAGTTCTTC. Residues: CASSLDPAGQYNEQFF.